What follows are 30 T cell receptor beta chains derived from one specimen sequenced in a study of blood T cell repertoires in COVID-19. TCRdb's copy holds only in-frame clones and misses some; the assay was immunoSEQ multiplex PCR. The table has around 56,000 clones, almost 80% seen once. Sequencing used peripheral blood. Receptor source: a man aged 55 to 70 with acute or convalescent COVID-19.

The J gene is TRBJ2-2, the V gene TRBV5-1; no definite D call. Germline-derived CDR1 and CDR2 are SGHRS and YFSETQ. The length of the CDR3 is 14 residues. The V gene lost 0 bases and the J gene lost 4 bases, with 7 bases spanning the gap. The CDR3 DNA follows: TGCGCCAGCAGCTTGGAACAGCCCACCGGGGAGCTGTTTTTT. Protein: CASSLEQPTGELFF.

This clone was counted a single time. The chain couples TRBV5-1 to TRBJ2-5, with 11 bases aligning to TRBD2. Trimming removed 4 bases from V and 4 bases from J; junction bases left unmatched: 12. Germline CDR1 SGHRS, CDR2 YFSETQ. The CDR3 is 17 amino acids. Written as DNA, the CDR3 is TGCGCCAGCAGCCCACAGACTAGCGGGGATCCTGGAGAGACCCAGTACTTC. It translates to CASSPQTSGDPGETQYF.

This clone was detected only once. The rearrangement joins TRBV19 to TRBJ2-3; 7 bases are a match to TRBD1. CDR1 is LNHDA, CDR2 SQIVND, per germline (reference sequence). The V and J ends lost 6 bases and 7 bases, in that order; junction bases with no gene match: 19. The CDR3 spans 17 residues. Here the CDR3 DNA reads TGTGCCAGTAGGAGCACAGGGGCCCTTATTTCTAGTCATACGCAGTATTTT. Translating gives CASRSTGALISSHTQYF.

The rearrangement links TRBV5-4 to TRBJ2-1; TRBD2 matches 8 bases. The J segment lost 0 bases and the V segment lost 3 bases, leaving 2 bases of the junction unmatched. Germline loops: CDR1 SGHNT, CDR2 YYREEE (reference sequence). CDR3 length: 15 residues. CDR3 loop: CASSSAGDSYNEQFF. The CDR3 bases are TGTGCCAGCAGCTCAGCGGGGGACTCCTACAATGAGCAGTTCTTC.

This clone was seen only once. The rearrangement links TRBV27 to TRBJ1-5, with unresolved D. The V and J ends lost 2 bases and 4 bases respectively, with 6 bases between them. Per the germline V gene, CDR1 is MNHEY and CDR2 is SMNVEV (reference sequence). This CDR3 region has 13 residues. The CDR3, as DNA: TGTGCCAGCAGTTTACAGGTTAATCAGCCCCAGCATTTT. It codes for CASSLQVNQPQHF.

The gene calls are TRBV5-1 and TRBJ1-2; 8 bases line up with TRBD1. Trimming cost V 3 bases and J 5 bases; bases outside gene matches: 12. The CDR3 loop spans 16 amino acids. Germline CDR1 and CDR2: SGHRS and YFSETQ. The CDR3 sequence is CASSSGTGEGGYGYTF. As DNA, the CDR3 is TGCGCCAGCAGCTCGGGGACAGGCGAAGGGGGGTATGGCTACACCTTC. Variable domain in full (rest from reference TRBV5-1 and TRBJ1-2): KAGVTQTPRYLIKTRGQQVTLSCSPISGHRSVSWYQQTPGQGLQFLFEYFSETQRNKGNFPGRFSGRQFSNSRSEMNVSTLELGDSALYLCASSSGTGEGGYGYTFGSGTRLTVV.

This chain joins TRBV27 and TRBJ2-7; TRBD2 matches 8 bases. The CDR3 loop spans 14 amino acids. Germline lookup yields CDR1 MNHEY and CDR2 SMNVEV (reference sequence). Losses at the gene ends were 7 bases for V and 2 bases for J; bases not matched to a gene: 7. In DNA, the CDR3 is TGTGCCAGCAAACAGCGGGGGTTTACCTACGAGCAGTACTTC. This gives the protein CASKQRGFTYEQYF.

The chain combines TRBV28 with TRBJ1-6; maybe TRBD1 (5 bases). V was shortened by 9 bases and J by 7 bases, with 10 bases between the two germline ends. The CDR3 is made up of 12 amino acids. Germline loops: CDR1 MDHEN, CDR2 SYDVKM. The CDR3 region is CASNAGNSPLHF. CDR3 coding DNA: TGTGCCAGTAACGCAGGGAATTCACCCCTCCACTTT.

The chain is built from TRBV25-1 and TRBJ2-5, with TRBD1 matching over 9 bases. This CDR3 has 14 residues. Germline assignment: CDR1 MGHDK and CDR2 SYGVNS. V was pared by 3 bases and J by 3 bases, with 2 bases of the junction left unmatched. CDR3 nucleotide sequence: TGTGCCAGCAGTGATTGGACAGGGGAAGAGACCCAGTACTTC. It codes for CASSDWTGEETQYF.

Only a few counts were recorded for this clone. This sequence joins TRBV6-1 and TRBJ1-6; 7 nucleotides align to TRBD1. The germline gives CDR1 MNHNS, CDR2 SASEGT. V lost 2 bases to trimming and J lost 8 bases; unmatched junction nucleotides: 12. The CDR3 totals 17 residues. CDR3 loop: CASSERGQGVVDSPLHF. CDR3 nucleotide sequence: TGTGCCAGCAGTGAAAGGGGCCAGGGGGTCGTGGATTCACCCCTCCACTTT.

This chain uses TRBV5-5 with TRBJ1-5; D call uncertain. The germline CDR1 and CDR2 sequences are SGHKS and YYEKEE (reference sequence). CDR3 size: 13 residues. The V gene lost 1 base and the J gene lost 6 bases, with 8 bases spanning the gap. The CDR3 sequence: CASSLWGGQPQHF. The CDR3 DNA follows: TGTGCCAGCAGCTTGTGGGGAGGTCAGCCCCAGCATTTT.

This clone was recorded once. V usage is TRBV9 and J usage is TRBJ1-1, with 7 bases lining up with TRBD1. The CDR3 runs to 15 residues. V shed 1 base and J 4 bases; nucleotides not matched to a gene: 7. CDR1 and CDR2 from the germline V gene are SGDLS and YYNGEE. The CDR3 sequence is CASSVRGQDPTEAFF. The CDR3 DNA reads TGTGCCAGCAGCGTACGTGGACAGGATCCCACTGAAGCTTTCTTT. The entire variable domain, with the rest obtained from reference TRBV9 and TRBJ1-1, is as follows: DSGVTQTPKHLITATGQRVTLRCSPRSGDLSVYWYQQSLDQGLQFLIQYYNGEERAKGNILERFSAQQFPDLHSELNLSSLELGDSALYFCASSVRGQDPTEAFFGQGTRLTVV.

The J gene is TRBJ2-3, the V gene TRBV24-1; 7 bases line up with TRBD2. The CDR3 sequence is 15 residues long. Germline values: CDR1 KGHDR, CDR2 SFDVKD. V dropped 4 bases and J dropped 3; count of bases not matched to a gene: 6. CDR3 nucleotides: TGTGCCACCAGTGAGCGGCGGGGGACGACAGATACGCAGTATTTT. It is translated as CATSERRGTTDTQYF.

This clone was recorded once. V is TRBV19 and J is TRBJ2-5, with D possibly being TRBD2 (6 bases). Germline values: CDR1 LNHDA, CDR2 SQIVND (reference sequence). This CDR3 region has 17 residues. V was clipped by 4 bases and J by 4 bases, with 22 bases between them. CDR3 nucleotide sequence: TGTGCCAGTAGTACCAAAGGCCTCGGGGTCGGGAGAGAGACCCAGTACTTC. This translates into CASSTKGLGVGRETQYF.

Here the CDR3 DNA reads TGTGCCACCAGTGATCCCGTTAATCCGCGGGATACGCAGTATTTT. Residues: CATSDPVNPRDTQYF. V and J are TRBV24-1 and TRBJ2-3; D unresolved. Germline CDR1 reads KGHDR; CDR2 reads SFDVKD. V shed 3 bases and J shed 6 bases, with 15 bases lying between them. CDR3 size: 15 residues.

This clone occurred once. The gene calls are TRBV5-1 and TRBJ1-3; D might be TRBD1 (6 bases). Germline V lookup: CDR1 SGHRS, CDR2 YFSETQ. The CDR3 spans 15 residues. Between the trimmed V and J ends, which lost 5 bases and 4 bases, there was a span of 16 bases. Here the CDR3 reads CASRQTLDRGNTIYF. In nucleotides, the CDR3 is TGCGCCAGCAGACAAACCCTTGACAGGGGAAACACCATATATTTT.

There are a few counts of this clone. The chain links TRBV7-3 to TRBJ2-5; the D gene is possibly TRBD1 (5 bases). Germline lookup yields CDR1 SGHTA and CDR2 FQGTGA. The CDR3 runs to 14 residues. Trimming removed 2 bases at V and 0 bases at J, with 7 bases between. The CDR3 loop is CASSLSGYQETQYF. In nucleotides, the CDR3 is TGTGCCAGCAGCTTATCAGGGTACCAAGAGACCCAGTACTTC.

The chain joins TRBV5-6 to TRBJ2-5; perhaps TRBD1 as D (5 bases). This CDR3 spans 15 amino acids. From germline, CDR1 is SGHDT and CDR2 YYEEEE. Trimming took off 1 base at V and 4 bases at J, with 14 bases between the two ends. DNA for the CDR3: TGTGCCAGCAGCTTGAGGGGCACAGGTGTAGAGACCCAGTACTTC. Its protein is CASSLRGTGVETQYF. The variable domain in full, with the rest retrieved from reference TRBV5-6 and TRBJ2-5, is DAGVTQSPTHLIKTRGQQVTLRCSPKSGHDTVSWYQQALGQGPQFIFQYYEEEERQRGNFPDRFSGHQFPNYSSELNVNALLLGDSALYLCASSLRGTGVETQYFGPGTRLLVL.

CDR3 region: CASSPGQGAWYGYTF. In DNA, the CDR3 is TGTGCCAGCAGCCCAGGACAGGGGGCATGGTATGGCTACACCTTC. This chain links TRBV13 with TRBJ1-2, with 11 nucleotides matching TRBD1. Germline V CDR1 and CDR2: PRHDT, FYEKMQ (reference sequence). V was pared by 5 bases and J by 5 bases, with 7 bases of the junction left unmatched. CDR3 size: 15 residues. The variable domain in full, with the rest retrieved from reference TRBV13 and TRBJ1-2, is AAGVIQSPRHLIKEKRETATLKCYPIPRHDTVYWYQQGPGQDPQFLISFYEKMQSDKGSIPDRFSAQQFSDYHSELNMSSLELGDSALYFCASSPGQGAWYGYTFGSGTRLTVV.

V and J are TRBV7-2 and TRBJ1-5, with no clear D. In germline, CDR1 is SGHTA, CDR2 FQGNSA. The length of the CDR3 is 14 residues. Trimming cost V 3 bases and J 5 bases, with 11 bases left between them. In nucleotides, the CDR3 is TGTGCCAGCAGCTTTTCGCAGATGGATCAGCCCCAGCATTTT. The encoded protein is CASSFSQMDQPQHF.

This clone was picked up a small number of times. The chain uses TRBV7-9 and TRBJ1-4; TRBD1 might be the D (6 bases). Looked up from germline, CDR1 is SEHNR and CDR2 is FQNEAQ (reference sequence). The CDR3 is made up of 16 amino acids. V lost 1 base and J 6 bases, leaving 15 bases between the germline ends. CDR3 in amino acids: CASSLGYSAGDEKLFF. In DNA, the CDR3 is TGTGCCAGCAGCTTAGGATATTCGGCAGGGGATGAAAAACTGTTTTTT.

DNA of the CDR3: TGTGCCAGCAGGCGACAAAACACTGAAGCTTTCTTT. Encoded protein: CASRRQNTEAFF. The V and J genes are TRBV6-5 and TRBJ1-1; D is unresolved. Germline V gives CDR1 MNHEY, CDR2 SVGAGI. Trimming pared 6 bases from V and 2 bases from J, leaving 7 bases between. This CDR3 has 12 amino acids.

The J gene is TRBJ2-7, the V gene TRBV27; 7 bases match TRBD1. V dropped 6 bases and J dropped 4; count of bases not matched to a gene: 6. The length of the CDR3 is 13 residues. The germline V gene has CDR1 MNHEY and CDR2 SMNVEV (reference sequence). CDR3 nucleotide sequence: TGTGCCAGCAGGAGCAGGGGGAATTACGAGCAGTACTTC. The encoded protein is CASRSRGNYEQYF.

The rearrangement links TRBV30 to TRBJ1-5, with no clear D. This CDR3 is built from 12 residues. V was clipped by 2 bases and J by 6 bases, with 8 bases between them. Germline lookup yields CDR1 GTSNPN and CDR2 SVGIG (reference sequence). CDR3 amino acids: CAWSTPGQPQHF. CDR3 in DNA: TGTGCCTGGAGTACCCCGGGTCAGCCCCAGCATTTT.

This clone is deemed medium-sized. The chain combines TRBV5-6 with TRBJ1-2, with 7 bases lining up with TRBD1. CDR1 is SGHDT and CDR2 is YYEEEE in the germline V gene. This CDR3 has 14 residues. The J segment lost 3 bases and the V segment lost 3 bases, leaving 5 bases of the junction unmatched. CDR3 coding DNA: TGTGCCAGCAGCTGGGACAGTGATTACTATGGCTACACCTTC. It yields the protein CASSWDSDYYGYTF.

CDR3 bases: TGTGCCAGCACCCCGCCTTTTTCAGGGGGCACTGAAGCTTTCTTT. Amino acid sequence: CASTPPFSGGTEAFF. The rearrangement links TRBV11-2 to TRBJ1-1, with TRBD1 identical over 7 bases. The V segment lost 7 bases and the J segment 4 bases; nucleotides outside the gene matches: 12. Germline-derived CDR1 and CDR2 are SGHAT and FQNNGV. The CDR3 spans 15 residues.

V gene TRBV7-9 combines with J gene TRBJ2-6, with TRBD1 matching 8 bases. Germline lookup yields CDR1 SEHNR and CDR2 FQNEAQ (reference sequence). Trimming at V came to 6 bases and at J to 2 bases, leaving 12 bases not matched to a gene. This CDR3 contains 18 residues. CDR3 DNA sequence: TGTGCCAGCAGGCCGACTGGACAGGGTGGACCTGGGGCCAACGTCCTGACTTTC. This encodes CASRPTGQGGPGANVLTF.

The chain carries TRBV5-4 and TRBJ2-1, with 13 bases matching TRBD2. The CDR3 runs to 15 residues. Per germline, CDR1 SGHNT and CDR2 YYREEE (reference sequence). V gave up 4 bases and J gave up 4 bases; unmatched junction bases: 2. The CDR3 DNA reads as TGTGCCAGCAGCCCGACTAGCGGGGGGTACAATGAGCAGTTCTTC. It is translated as CASSPTSGGYNEQFF.

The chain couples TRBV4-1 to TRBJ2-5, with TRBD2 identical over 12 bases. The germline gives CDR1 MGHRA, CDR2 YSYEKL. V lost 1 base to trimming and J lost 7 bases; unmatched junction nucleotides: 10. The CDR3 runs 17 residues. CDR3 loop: CASSQALAGGPSGTQYF. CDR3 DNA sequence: TGCGCCAGCAGCCAAGCGCTAGCGGGGGGGCCTTCGGGGACCCAGTACTTC.

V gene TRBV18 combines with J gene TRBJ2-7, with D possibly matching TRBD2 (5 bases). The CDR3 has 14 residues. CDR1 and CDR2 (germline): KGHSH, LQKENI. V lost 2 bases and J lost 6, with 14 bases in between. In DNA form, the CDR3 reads TGTGCCAGCTCACCAGAGTCGGGGTTCGTCGAGCAGTACTTC. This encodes CASSPESGFVEQYF. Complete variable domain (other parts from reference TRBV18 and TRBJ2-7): NAGVMQNPRHLVRRRGQEARLRCSPMKGHSHVYWYRQLPEEGLKFMVYLQKENIIDESGMPKERFSAEFPKEGPSILRIQQVVRGDSAAYFCASSPESGFVEQYFGPGTRLTVT.